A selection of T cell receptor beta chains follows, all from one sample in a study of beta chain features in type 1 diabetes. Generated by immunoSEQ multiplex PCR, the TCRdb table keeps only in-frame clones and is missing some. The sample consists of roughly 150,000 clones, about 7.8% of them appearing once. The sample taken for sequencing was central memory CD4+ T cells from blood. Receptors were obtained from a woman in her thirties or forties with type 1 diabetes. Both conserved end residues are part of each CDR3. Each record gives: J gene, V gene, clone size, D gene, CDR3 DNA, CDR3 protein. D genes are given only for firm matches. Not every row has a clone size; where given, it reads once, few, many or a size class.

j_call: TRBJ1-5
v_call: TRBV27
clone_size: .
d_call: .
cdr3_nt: TGTGCCAGCAGTTTTCAGGGAAGAAATCAGCCCCAGCATTTT
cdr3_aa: CASSFQGRNQPQHF

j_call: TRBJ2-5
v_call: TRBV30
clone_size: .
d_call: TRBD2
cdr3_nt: TGTGCCTGGAGCCCGGGACTAGCGAACGGGGAGACCCAGTACTTC
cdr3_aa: CAWSPGLANGETQYF

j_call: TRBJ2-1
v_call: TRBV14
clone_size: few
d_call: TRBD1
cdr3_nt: TGTGCCAGCAGCCAAAACGTCCTGACAGGGATAGGGTACAATGAGCAGTTCTTC
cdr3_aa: CASSQNVLTGIGYNEQFF

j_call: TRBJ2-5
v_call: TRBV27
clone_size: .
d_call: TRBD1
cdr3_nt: TGTGCCAGCAGTCGATGGACAGGGGGCGTACCGACCCAAGAGACCCAGTACTTC
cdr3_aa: CASSRWTGGVPTQETQYF

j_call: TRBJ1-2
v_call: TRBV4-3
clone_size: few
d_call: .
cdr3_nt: TGCGCCAGCAGCCAAGCCGAGGTTCCATTCTATGGCTACACCTTC
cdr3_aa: CASSQAEVPFYGYTF

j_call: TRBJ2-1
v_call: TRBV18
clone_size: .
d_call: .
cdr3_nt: TGTGCCAGCTCACCACCGGGAGCTAGCGAATACAATGAGCAGTTCTTC
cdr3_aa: CASSPPGASEYNEQFF

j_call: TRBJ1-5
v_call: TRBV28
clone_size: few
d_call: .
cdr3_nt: TGTGCCAGTGCGAGGGGCAATCAGCCCCAGCATTTT
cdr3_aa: CASARGNQPQHF

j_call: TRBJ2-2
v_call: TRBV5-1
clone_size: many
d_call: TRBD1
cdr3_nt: TGCGCCAGCAGCGTGGACAGGGGCACCGGGGAGCTGTTTTTT
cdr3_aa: CASSVDRGTGELFF

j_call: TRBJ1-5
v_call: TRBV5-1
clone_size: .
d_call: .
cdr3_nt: TGCGCCAGCAGCTTGGTAGGAGAACAGCCCCAGCATTTT
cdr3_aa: CASSLVGEQPQHF

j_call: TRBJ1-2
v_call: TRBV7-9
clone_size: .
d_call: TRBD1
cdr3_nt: TGTGCCAGCAGCCCCAACAGGGGGCTTGGCTACACCTTC
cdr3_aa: CASSPNRGLGYTF

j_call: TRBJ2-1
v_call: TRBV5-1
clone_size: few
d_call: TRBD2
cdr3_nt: TGCGCCAGCAGCTATGGGACTAGCGGGAGTAATGAGCAGTTCTTC
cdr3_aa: CASSYGTSGSNEQFF

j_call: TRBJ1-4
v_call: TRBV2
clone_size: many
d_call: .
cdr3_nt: TGTGCCAGCAAGGGAGGGACAACTAATGAAAAACTGTTTTTT
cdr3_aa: CASKGGTTNEKLFF

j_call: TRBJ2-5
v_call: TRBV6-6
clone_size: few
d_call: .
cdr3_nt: TGTGCCAGCAGCCAGGGGATGAGAACTGAGACCCAGTACTTC
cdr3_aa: CASSQGMRTETQYF

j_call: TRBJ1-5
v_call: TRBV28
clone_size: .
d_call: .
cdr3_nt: TGTGCCAGCAGTTTAAGTTCAGGTCTTCAGCCCCAGCATTTT
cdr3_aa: CASSLSSGLQPQHF

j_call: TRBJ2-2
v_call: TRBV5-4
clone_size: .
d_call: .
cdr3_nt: TGTGCCAGCAGCTTGGGTGGCAGACAGAACACCGGGGAGCTGTTTTTT
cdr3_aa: CASSLGGRQNTGELFF

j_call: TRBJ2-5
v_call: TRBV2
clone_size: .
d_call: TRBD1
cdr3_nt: TGTGCCAGCAGTAAGGACAGGGGGACCCAGTACTTC
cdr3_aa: CASSKDRGTQYF

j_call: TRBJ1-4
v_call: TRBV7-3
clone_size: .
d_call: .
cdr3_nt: TGTGCCAGCAGCCGGGGAGTTGGGGAAAAACTGTTTTTT
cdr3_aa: CASSRGVGEKLFF

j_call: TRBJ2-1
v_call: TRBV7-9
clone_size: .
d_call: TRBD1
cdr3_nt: TGTGCCAGCAGCTTGAGTACCTGGACAGGGAAGTTCTTC
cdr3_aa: CASSLSTWTGKFF

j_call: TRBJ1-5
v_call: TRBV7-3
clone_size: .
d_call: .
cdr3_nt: TGTGCCAGCAGCTCCGGGTACAATCAGCCCCAGCATTTT
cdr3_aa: CASSSGYNQPQHF

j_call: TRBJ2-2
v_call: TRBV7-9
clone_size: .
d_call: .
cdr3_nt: TGTGCCAGCAGCCTCACGGACAGCGGGGAGCTGTTTTTT
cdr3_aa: CASSLTDSGELFF

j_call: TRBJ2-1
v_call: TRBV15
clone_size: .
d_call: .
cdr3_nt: TGTGCCACCAGCAGAGCGGGGGATGAGCAGTTCTTC
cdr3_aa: CATSRAGDEQFF

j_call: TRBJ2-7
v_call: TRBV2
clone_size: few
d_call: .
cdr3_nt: TGTGCCAGCACCTTCGACAGGAGCTCCTACGAGCAGTACTTC
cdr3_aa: CASTFDRSSYEQYF

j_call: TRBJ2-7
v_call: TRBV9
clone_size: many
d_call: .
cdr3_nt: TGTGCCAGCAGCGTAAACGGTAACTACGAGCAGTACTTC
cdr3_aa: CASSVNGNYEQYF

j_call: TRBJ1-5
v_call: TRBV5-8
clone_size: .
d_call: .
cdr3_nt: TGTGCCAGCAGCCCTGGGCCAAATCAGCCCCAGCATTTT
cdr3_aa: CASSPGPNQPQHF

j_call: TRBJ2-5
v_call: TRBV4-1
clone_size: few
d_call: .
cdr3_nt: TGCGCCAGCAGCCAAGTTGGAGGGGCTGGGACCCAGTACTTC
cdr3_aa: CASSQVGGAGTQYF

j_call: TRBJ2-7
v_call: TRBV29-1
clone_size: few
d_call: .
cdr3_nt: TGCAGCGCCACATCCCGGGAAGGCTCCTACGAGCAGTACTTC
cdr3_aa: CSATSREGSYEQYF

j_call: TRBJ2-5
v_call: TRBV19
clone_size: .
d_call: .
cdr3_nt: TGTGCCAGTAGTATGCTGGGGGGATACGGTCAAGAGACCCAGTACTTC
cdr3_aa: CASSMLGGYGQETQYF

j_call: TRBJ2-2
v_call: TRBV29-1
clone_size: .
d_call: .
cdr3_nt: TGCAGCGTTGGTACGGTGAACACCGGGGAGCTGTTTTTT
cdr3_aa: CSVGTVNTGELFF

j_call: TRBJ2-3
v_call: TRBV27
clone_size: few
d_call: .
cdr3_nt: TGTGCCAGCAGTTCGGACAGGGCAGGGAGGGGCACAGATACGCAGTATTTT
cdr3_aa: CASSSDRAGRGTDTQYF

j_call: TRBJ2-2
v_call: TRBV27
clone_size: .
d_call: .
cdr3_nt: TGTGCCAGCAGGGTCCTCTCGGCAGGAATACACGGGGAGCTGTTTTTT
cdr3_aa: CASRVLSAGIHGELFF

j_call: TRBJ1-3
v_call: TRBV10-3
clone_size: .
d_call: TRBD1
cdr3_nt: TGTGCCATCAGCGGACAGGCACCGAGCTCTGGAAACACCATATATTTT
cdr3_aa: CAISGQAPSSGNTIYF

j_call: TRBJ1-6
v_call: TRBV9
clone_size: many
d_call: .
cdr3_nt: TGTGCCAGCAGCGGCGGACAAACGGGGGCCCTCCACTTT
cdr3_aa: CASSGGQTGALHF

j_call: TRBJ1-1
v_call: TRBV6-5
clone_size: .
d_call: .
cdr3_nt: TGTGCCAGTACAAACACTGAAGCTTTCTTT
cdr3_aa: CASTNTEAFF

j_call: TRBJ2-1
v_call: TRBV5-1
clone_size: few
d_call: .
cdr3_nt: TGCGCCAGCAGACCACAGGGTTCGGGTTACAATGAGCAGTTCTTC
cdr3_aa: CASRPQGSGYNEQFF

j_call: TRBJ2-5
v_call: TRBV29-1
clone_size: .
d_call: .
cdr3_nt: TGCAGCGCCCCGGGATACCAAGAGACCCAGTACTTC
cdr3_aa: CSAPGYQETQYF

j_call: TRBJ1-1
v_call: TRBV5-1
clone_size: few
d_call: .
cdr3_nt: TGCGCCAGCAGCCCCTCTTCAGGGGTGGACACTGAAGCTTTCTTT
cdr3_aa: CASSPSSGVDTEAFF

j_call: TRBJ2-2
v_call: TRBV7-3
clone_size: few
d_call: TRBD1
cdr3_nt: TGTGCCAGCAGTCCTCAGGGGGCTTCGAACACCGGGGAGCTGTTTTTT
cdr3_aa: CASSPQGASNTGELFF

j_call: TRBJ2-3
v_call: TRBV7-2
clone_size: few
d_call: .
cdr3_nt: TGTGCCAGCAGCTTAGGGGGGGGGCGCACAGATACGCAGTATTTT
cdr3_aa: CASSLGGGRTDTQYF

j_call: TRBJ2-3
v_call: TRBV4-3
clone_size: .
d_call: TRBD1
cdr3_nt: TGCGCCAGCAGTCTAGGGACAGGGGGACCAACTAGCACAGATACGCAGTATTTT
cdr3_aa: CASSLGTGGPTSTDTQYF

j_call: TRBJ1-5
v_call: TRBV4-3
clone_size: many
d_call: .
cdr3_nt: TGCGCCAGCAGCCAAGATGCGGGGGCAGGCACTCAGCCCCAGCATTTT
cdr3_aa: CASSQDAGAGTQPQHF

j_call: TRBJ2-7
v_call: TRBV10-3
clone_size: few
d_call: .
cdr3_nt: TGTGCCATCAGGGGTGGACACTACGAGCAGTACTTC
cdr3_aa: CAIRGGHYEQYF

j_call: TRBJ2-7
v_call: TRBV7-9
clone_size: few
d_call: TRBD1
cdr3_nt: TGTGCCAGCAGCTCGCAGGGGGTGGGTACGTACGAGCAGTACTTC
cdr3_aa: CASSSQGVGTYEQYF